This entry is about one T cell receptor (beta chain). Its target is not known. The sample is drawn from a study of cytomegalovirus exposure and HLA in healthy donors. The CDR3 contains 15 residues. V was shortened by 7 bases and J by 1 base, with 14 bases between the two germline ends. Germline V CDR1 and CDR2: MNHEY, SVGAGI. Study-wide results and limits: Confirmation was obtained in vitro that three CMV-associated chains are specific for CMV antigens. A later analysis reportedly identified an Asian-associated ancestry cluster as carrying fewer N-insertions than the approximately 670-donor mean.

Donors showed nominal health when sampled, although they likely had unrecorded immune exposures. PCR used 60 Vbeta primers and 13 Jbeta primers. The table came from immunoSEQ multiplex PCR; TCRdb's copy has only in-frame clones and leaves some out. The sample carries more than 200,000 clones, roughly four fifths recorded once. The TCR sequence derives from a girl aged 2 to 10 in good health and CMV-seronegative. Sequencing input: PBMCs. The V and J genes are TRBV6-5 and TRBJ1-3; D remains ambiguous. The CDR3 here is CASMYRPHSGNTIYF. For the CDR3, the DNA is TGTGCCAGCATGTACAGACCCCATTCTGGAAACACCATATATTTT.